These 32 T cell receptor beta chains share one sample of origin, sequenced in a study of cytomegalovirus exposure and HLA in healthy donors. Measured with immunoSEQ multiplex PCR; TCRdb has only the in-frame clones, and not every one. Of some 72,000 clones listed, 96% are singletons. Sequenced input: PBMCs. These receptor sequences come from a young man in good health and CMV-seropositive.

The chain joins TRBV18 to TRBJ2-5; 10 bases are shared with TRBD2. The CDR3 is 20 residues long. Germline CDR1 reads KGHSH; CDR2 reads LQKENI. Trimming removed 3 bases from V and 2 bases from J; junction bases left unmatched: 18. Here the CDR3 DNA reads TGTGCCAGCTCACCCGTTTTACTAGCGGGATCGGGTCTAGCTCAAGAGACCCAGTACTTC. Translated, it gives CASSPVLLAGSGLAQETQYF.

This chain joins TRBV6-5 and TRBJ2-3; 7 nucleotides align to TRBD2. J was trimmed by 3 bases and V by 2 bases; bases with no gene match: 8. CDR3 length: 16 amino acids. Germline lookup yields CDR1 MNHEY and CDR2 SVGAGI. CDR3 amino acids: CASSYLRGSRTDTQYF. In DNA form, the CDR3 reads TGTGCCAGCAGTTACCTTCGCGGGAGCCGGACAGATACGCAGTATTTT.

The chain uses TRBV2 and TRBJ2-3; D not certain. The CDR3 totals 12 residues. From germline, CDR1 is SNHLY and CDR2 FYNNEI. Trimming removed 5 bases from V and 0 bases from J, with 3 bases in between. The DNA of the CDR3 is TGTGCCAGCAGTCCTAGCACAGATACGCAGTATTTT. It encodes CASSPSTDTQYF.

The rearrangement joins TRBV15 to TRBJ2-7; D unclear. The germline V gene encodes CDR1 LNHNV and CDR2 YYDKDF (reference sequence). This CDR3 is built from 14 residues. V gave up 0 bases and J gave up 5 bases, with 11 bases separating them. CDR3 protein: CATSRERYVNEQYF. The DNA for the CDR3 is TGTGCCACCAGCAGAGAGAGGTACGTGAACGAGCAGTACTTC.

V usage is TRBV6-1 and J usage is TRBJ2-1; the D is unclear. Trimming shortened V by 2 bases and J by 4 bases, and 15 bases separated the two germline ends. From germline, CDR1 is MNHNS and CDR2 SASEGT. This CDR3 has 16 amino acids. CDR3 in amino acids: CASSEMETPPYNEQFF. CDR3 sequence (DNA): TGTGCCAGCAGTGAAATGGAGACTCCTCCTTACAATGAGCAGTTCTTC.

The CDR3 sequence: CASSVKAEETQYF. The CDR3 region has the DNA TGTGCCAGCAGCGTAAAAGCGGAAGAGACCCAGTACTTC. The V gene is TRBV9, the J gene TRBJ2-5, with D perhaps matching TRBD2 (5 bases). This CDR3 region has 13 residues. Germline V gene data show CDR1 as SGDLS and CDR2 as YYNGEE. Trimming shortened V by 1 base and J by 3 bases, and 7 bases separated the two germline ends.

The chain combines TRBV6-6 with TRBJ2-5; D is unresolved. V dropped 6 bases and J dropped 2 bases, with 13 bases sitting between them. The length of the CDR3 is 14 residues. Germline V CDR1 and CDR2: MNHNY, SVGAGI (reference sequence). CDR3 loop: CASSPRLTQETQYF. In DNA form, the CDR3 reads TGTGCCAGCAGCCCCCGCCTGACTCAAGAGACCCAGTACTTC.

The chain combines TRBV11-2 with TRBJ2-4; 11 positions agree with TRBD1. The V segment lost 5 bases and the J segment 1 base; nucleotides outside the gene matches: 4. The CDR3 is 16 residues long. Germline assignment: CDR1 SGHAT and CDR2 FQNNGV. The CDR3 DNA reads TGTGCCAGCAGCAATGGACAGGGGGCGGCCAAAAACATTCAGTACTTC. Translated: CASSNGQGAAKNIQYF.

This clone was detected only once. The chain employs TRBV28 and TRBJ1-4; 11 bases fit TRBD1. Germline V lookup: CDR1 MDHEN, CDR2 SYDVKM. The J segment lost 6 bases and the V segment lost 5 bases, leaving 2 bases of the junction unmatched. This CDR3 region has 14 residues. CDR3 sequence (DNA): TGTGCCAGCAGTCTGGGACAGGGGGATGAAAAACTGTTTTTT. Its protein is CASSLGQGDEKLFF.

The J gene is TRBJ2-5, the V gene TRBV4-1; no definite D call. Trimming removed 1 base at V and 3 bases at J, with 9 bases between. CDR1 MGHRA and CDR2 YSYEKL come from the germline V gene. This CDR3 is 14 amino acids long. The CDR3 protein is CASSQGLREETQYF. The CDR3 nucleotides are TGCGCCAGCAGCCAAGGACTCCGAGAAGAGACCCAGTACTTC.

The chain uses TRBV25-1 and TRBJ2-3; a weak D match, TRBD2 (5 bases). The germline V and J ends were trimmed by 3 bases and 0 bases, with 7 bases remaining between them. The V gene's germline CDR1 is MGHDK and CDR2 SYGVNS. This CDR3 is built from 14 residues. CDR3: CASSDEGSTDTQYF. The CDR3 bases are TGTGCCAGCAGTGACGAGGGTAGCACAGATACGCAGTATTTT.

This clone was seen once. The chain recombines TRBV29-1 with TRBJ2-7; possible D gene TRBD1, 5 bases. With 8 bases removed from V and 3 bases from J, the gap between germline ends came to 14 bases. Germline-derived CDR1 and CDR2 are SQVTM and ANQGSEA. The CDR3 runs to 12 residues. The CDR3 DNA sequence: TGCAGCTTCGAGACAGCCAGCTACGAGCAGTACTTC. It codes for CSFETASYEQYF.

The chain carries TRBV9 and TRBJ1-2; D gene uncertain. With 4 bases removed from V and 3 bases from J, the gap between germline ends came to 19 bases. Germline V lookup: CDR1 SGDLS, CDR2 YYNGEE. This CDR3 is built from 16 residues. CDR3 DNA: TGTGCCAGCAGCCATAATCTCGCCCACCCGGACTATGGCTACACCTTC. Protein: CASSHNLAHPDYGYTF.

This clone was observed once. V is TRBV5-1 and J is TRBJ2-3; TRBD2 might be the D (7 bases). Trimming removed 7 bases from V and 4 bases from J, with 16 bases in between. The V gene's germline CDR1 is SGHRS and CDR2 YFSETQ. The length of the CDR3 is 14 residues. For the CDR3, the DNA is TGCGCCAGCCGGGGGGCGGGAGACCCAGATACGCAGTATTTT. It is translated as CASRGAGDPDTQYF.

V is TRBV6-5 and J is TRBJ1-4; 9 bases map to TRBD1. The CDR3 runs to 13 residues. Germline CDR1 and CDR2: MNHEY and SVGAGI. The trim removed 8 bases at V and 8 bases at J, leaving 6 bases unmatched. The CDR3: CASCGTGKEKLFF. Here the CDR3 DNA reads TGTGCCAGCTGCGGGACAGGGAAGGAAAAACTGTTTTTT.

The chain uses TRBV5-6 and TRBJ2-1; 9 positions match TRBD1. Germline values: CDR1 SGHDT, CDR2 YYEEEE. Trimming removed 2 bases from V and 6 bases from J; junction bases left unmatched: 3. The CDR3 spans 14 residues. CDR3 bases: TGTGCCAGCAGCTTCGGGACAGGGCCCAATGAGCAGTTCTTC. Translated, it gives CASSFGTGPNEQFF.

V is TRBV14 and J is TRBJ2-1, with no clear D. Germline loops: CDR1 SGHDN, CDR2 FVKESK. The V gene lost 0 bases and the J gene lost 0 bases, with 12 bases spanning the gap. The CDR3 loop spans 17 amino acids. In DNA, the CDR3 is TGTGCCAGCAGCCAAGATGCAGGCAAGTCCTCCTACAATGAGCAGTTCTTC. Protein sequence: CASSQDAGKSSYNEQFF. The whole variable domain, filled in from reference TRBV14 and TRBJ2-1, reads EAGVTQFPSHSVIEKGQTVTLRCDPISGHDNLYWYRRVMGKEIKFLLHFVKESKQDESGMPNNRFLAERTGGTYSTLKVQPAELEDSGVYFCASSQDAGKSSYNEQFFGPGTRLTVL.

V usage is TRBV29-1 and J usage is TRBJ2-1, with D hard to call. The CDR3 is made up of 12 amino acids. The germline V gene has CDR1 SQVTM and CDR2 ANQGSEA. V lost 4 bases and J 6 bases, leaving 10 bases between the germline ends. The CDR3 is CSVVGLGNEQFF. In DNA form, the CDR3 reads TGCAGCGTTGTTGGGCTTGGCAATGAGCAGTTCTTC.

This clone was seen once. The rearrangement uses TRBV5-1 and TRBJ2-7, with TRBD2 matching 7 bases. The J segment lost 3 bases and the V segment lost 6 bases, leaving 3 bases of the junction unmatched. The CDR3 sequence is 12 residues long. Germline lookup yields CDR1 SGHRS and CDR2 YFSETQ. CDR3 nucleotides: TGCGCCAGCACAGGCGGGAGCTACGAGCAGTACTTC. It yields the protein CASTGGSYEQYF.

This clone showed up just once. The junction departs from germline at one end; a sequencing error may be responsible. The chain carries TRBV4-2 and TRBJ2-1; 8 nucleotides line up with TRBD2. The CDR3 extends over 15 amino acids. Germline assignment: CDR1 LGHNA and CDR2 YNFKEQ. This CDR3 is CASGQGLGAGDEQFF. The CDR3 DNA follows: TGTGCCAGCGGCCAGGGACTAGGTGCGGGTGATGAGCAGTTCTTC.

The chain couples TRBV10-3 to TRBJ2-7; a possible D gene is TRBD1 (6 bases). V lost 3 bases and J lost 4, with 10 bases in between. The CDR3 length is 13 residues. CDR1 and CDR2 from the germline V gene are ENHRY and SYGVKD. The CDR3 nucleotides are TGTGCCATCAGTGACCAGGGGTGGTACGAGCAGTACTTC. Protein product: CAISDQGWYEQYF.

The V gene is TRBV25-1, the J gene TRBJ2-3, with D maybe TRBD1 (6 bases). This CDR3 is 16 amino acids long. CDR1 is MGHDK and CDR2 is SYGVNS in the germline V gene. The V end was cut by 3 bases, the J end by 7 bases, with 20 bases between. The CDR3 loop is CASSDPSGHGWNTQYF. DNA of the CDR3: TGTGCCAGCAGTGACCCCTCGGGACACGGATGGAATACGCAGTATTTT.

The chain carries TRBV19 and TRBJ2-2; 10 nucleotides agree with TRBD2. The CDR3 has 15 residues. Germline trimming cut 2 bases from V and 6 bases from J; bases unmatched to any gene: 3. CDR1 LNHDA and CDR2 SQIVND come from the germline V gene (reference sequence). CDR3 coding DNA: TGTGCCAGTAGTATAAGACTAGCGGGCTCCGGGGAGCTGTTTTTT. Translated, it gives CASSIRLAGSGELFF.

This chain connects TRBV19 to TRBJ1-5, with 10 bases identical to TRBD1. V lost 7 bases and J lost 5; bases outside the gene matches: 8. Germline V gene sequence: CDR1 LNHDA, CDR2 SQIVND (reference sequence). This CDR3 contains 15 residues. The CDR3 nucleotides read TGTGCCAGTACCCCAGGGGACAGGGGTCATCAGCCCCAGCATTTT. Its protein is CASTPGDRGHQPQHF. The full variable domain, in which reference TRBV19 and TRBJ1-5 provide the parts outside the CDR3, is DGGITQSPKYLFRKEGQNVTLSCEQNLNHDAMYWYRQDPGQGLRLIYYSQIVNDFQKGDIAEGYSVSREKKESFPLTVTSAQKNPTAFYLCASTPGDRGHQPQHFGDGTRLSIL.

This clone has only one observation. The V and J genes are TRBV7-9 and TRBJ1-1; D is unclear. The CDR3 consists of 14 residues. Trimming took 5 bases from V and 4 from J, leaving 14 bases between them. Germline V gene sequence: CDR1 SEHNR, CDR2 FQNEAQ (reference sequence). DNA for the CDR3: TGTGCCAGCAGCCCCGTTCGCGGGAGCACTGAAGCTTTCTTT. Its translation is CASSPVRGSTEAFF.

This chain links TRBV6-5 with TRBJ2-5; tentative D call: TRBD1 (5 bases). Germline-derived CDR1 and CDR2 are MNHEY and SVGAGI. The CDR3 consists of 15 residues. Trimming took off 4 bases at V and 0 bases at J, with 12 bases between the two ends. The CDR3 DNA sequence: TGTGCCAGCAGTTGGGGCGTTACAGACCAAGAGACCCAGTACTTC. Amino acids: CASSWGVTDQETQYF.

V and J are TRBV5-1 and TRBJ1-4; D is perhaps TRBD1 (5 bases). Germline loops: CDR1 SGHRS, CDR2 YFSETQ. V was trimmed by 0 bases and J by 3 bases, leaving 9 bases between them. The CDR3 loop spans 15 amino acids. The CDR3 DNA follows: TGCGCCAGCAGCTTGGGACAGTCGGCTAATGAAAAACTGTTTTTT. Protein sequence: CASSLGQSANEKLFF.

On this clone: At the DNA level, this CDR3 is encoded by other sequences in the same sample as well. The chain links TRBV4-1 to TRBJ2-1, with 8 bases lining up with TRBD2. This CDR3 has 18 residues. After removal of 0 bases from V and 4 bases from J, the junction contained 11 bases not matched to a gene. Germline V gene data show CDR1 as MGHRA and CDR2 as YSYEKL. In nucleotides, the CDR3 is TGCGCCAGCAGCCAAGATTACGGCGTGGTAGCGGGATACAATGAGCAGTTCTTC. Encoded protein: CASSQDYGVVAGYNEQFF.

This chain uses TRBV5-4 with TRBJ1-1; D not resolved. This CDR3 has 13 residues. The germline V gene has CDR1 SGHNT and CDR2 YYREEE (reference sequence). The ends were cut back, 0 bases at V and 3 bases at J, with 6 bases in the middle. The CDR3 DNA reads as TGTGCCAGCAGCTTGGTCGGGGACACTGAAGCTTTCTTT. It specifies CASSLVGDTEAFF.

The chain combines TRBV13 with TRBJ2-7; tentative D call: TRBD2 (6 bases). The germline gives CDR1 PRHDT, CDR2 FYEKMQ (reference sequence). CDR3 length: 16 residues. Trimming removed 3 bases from V and 0 bases from J, with 15 bases in between. Here the CDR3 reads CASSFRPGESSYEQYF. The CDR3 DNA reads as TGTGCCAGCAGCTTCCGTCCGGGGGAAAGCTCCTACGAGCAGTACTTC.

This rearrangement joins TRBV18 to TRBJ2-7, with 11 bases lining up with TRBD2. The CDR3 totals 18 residues. V lost 2 bases to trimming and J lost 1 base; unmatched junction nucleotides: 10. The germline V gene has CDR1 KGHSH and CDR2 LQKENI. Here the CDR3 reads CASSPSSGRGETSYEQYF. DNA for the CDR3: TGTGCCAGCTCACCAAGTAGCGGGAGGGGTGAGACGTCCTACGAGCAGTACTTC.

The chain employs TRBV11-2 and TRBJ2-7, with 11 positions matching TRBD2. The CDR3 length is 14 residues. The germline V gene encodes CDR1 SGHAT and CDR2 FQNNGV. After removal of 5 bases from V and 3 bases from J, the junction contained 3 bases not matched to a gene. The chain's CDR3 is CASSVGLADYEQYF. The DNA for the CDR3 is TGTGCCAGCAGCGTGGGACTAGCGGACTACGAGCAGTACTTC.